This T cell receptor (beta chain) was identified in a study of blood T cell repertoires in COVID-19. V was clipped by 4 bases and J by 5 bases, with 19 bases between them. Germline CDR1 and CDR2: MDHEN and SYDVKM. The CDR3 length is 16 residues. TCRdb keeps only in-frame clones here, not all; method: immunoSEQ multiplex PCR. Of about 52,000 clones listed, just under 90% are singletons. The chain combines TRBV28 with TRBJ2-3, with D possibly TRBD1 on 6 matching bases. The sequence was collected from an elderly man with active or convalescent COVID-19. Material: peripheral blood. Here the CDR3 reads CASSSGGAGVGDTQYF. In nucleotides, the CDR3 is TGTGCCAGCAGTTCGGGTGGTGCAGGGGTGGGAGATACGCAGTATTTT. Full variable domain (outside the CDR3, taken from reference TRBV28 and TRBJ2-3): DVKVTQSSRYLVKRTGEKVFLECVQDMDHENMFWYRQDPGLGLRLIYFSYDVKMKEKGDIPEGYSVSREKKERFSLILESASTNQTSMYLCASSSGGAGVGDTQYFGPGTRLTVL.